One T cell receptor (beta chain) is described in this entry. This record belongs to a study of cytomegalovirus exposure and HLA in healthy donors. Germline lookup yields CDR1 SGHVS and CDR2 FNYEAQ. This CDR3 comprises 13 residues. Trimming stripped 1 base from V and 4 bases from J, with 7 bases between. Primers included in the PCR were 60 Vbeta and 13 Jbeta primers. Sequencing used immunoSEQ multiplex PCR; TCRdb keeps in-frame clones, though not all of them. The table has 83,000 or so clones, 81% seen once; the top ten hold about 1.9%. The receptor was derived from a woman between 25 and 40 years old in good health and CMV-seronegative. The sequenced sample consisted of PBMCs. The genes are TRBV7-6 and TRBJ2-5; D may be TRBD1 (5 bases). This CDR3 reads CASSLVQGETQYF. The CDR3 nucleotides read TGTGCCAGCAGCTTAGTCCAGGGAGAGACCCAGTACTTC.